The clone carrying this T cell receptor beta chain was recorded a few times. Its antigen remains unidentified. MiXCR was run by TCRdb on the RT-PCR reads, yielding one entry per CDR3 protein. The sample lists around 790,000 distinct CDR3 sequences, 21% occurring once. The sample comes from a study of response to subunit inactivated influenza vaccine. Whole-study findings and limits: A suggestion made by the authors is that each seasonal influenza vaccination recruits few new T cells.

Germline assignment: CDR1 KGHDR and CDR2 SFDVKD. This CDR3 contains 15 residues. V lost 4 bases and J 2 bases, leaving 14 bases between the germline ends. The input for sequencing was PBMCs from blood, taken less than 6 days after vaccination. The rearrangement joins TRBV24-1 to TRBJ2-7, with D tentatively TRBD1 (5 bases). This receptor was obtained from a middle-aged man who received an inactivated influenza vaccine. CDR3 DNA: TGTGCCACCAGTGACTCAAAGGGGTACCCCTACGAGCAGTACTTC. It translates to CATSDSKGYPYEQYF.